The rows below give T cell receptor beta chains drawn from one sample of a study of T cell responses to AZD1222 COVID-19 vaccine. Produced via immunoSEQ multiplex PCR; TCRdb's table is partial and in-frame only. The sample includes roughly 200,000 clones, approximately 95% of them seen just once. The input for sequencing was peripheral blood, taken 28 days after the second dose of the MenACWY control vaccine. The receptors were gathered from an adult who received the MenACWY meningococcal vaccine as a control. The CDR3 runs from the conserved cysteine through the conserved F or W. D genes are given only for firm matches. Size tells how often a clone was seen (once, few, many) or the class of an expanded clone, and some rows leave it out.

J | V | size | D | CDR3 | DNA
TRBJ1-4 | TRBV7-2 | NA | NA | CASSPRRGANEKLFF | TGTGCCAGCAGCCCGAGACGGGGGGCTAATGAAAAACTGTTTTTT
TRBJ1-4 | TRBV5-6 | NA | NA | CASSIVTVEKLFF | TGTGCCAGCAGCATAGTGACGGTCGAAAAACTGTTTTTT
TRBJ2-1 | TRBV10-2 | NA | TRBD2 | CASGGTSGGAFRPYNEQFF | TGCGCCAGCGGAGGTACTAGCGGGGGGGCCTTTAGGCCCTACAATGAGCAGTTCTTC
TRBJ1-1 | TRBV28 | NA | NA | CASTPVSRGLNTEAFF | TGTGCCAGCACCCCGGTTAGTCGGGGGTTGAACACTGAAGCTTTCTTT
TRBJ1-1 | TRBV19 | NA | TRBD1 | CASSFRDRARGETEAFF | TGTGCCAGTAGTTTCCGGGACAGGGCCCGTGGGGAAACTGAAGCTTTCTTT
TRBJ1-5 | TRBV6-5 | NA | TRBD1 | CATRTGASNQPQHF | TGTGCCACCAGGACAGGAGCCTCCAATCAGCCCCAGCATTTT
TRBJ1-5 | TRBV5-5 | NA | NA | CASSRQVGINQPQHF | TGTGCCAGCAGCCGACAGGTCGGAATCAATCAGCCCCAGCATTTT
TRBJ1-2 | TRBV6-1 | NA | NA | CASHGGRDGYTF | TGTGCCAGTCACGGGGGCCGAGACGGCTACACCTTC
TRBJ1-2 | TRBV5-1 | NA | TRBD1 | CASSAAETGRSYGYTF | TGCGCCAGCAGCGCCGCGGAGACAGGGAGGAGCTATGGCTACACCTTC
TRBJ1-1 | TRBV6-5 | NA | TRBD1 | CASRLMDRQNTEAFF | TGTGCCAGCAGACTCATGGACAGGCAGAACACTGAAGCTTTCTTT
TRBJ2-7 | TRBV5-8 | NA | TRBD1 | CASSLGATGSDEQYF | TGTGCCAGCAGCTTGGGGGCGACAGGGAGTGACGAGCAGTACTTC
TRBJ1-1 | TRBV6-2/TRBV6-3 | NA | TRBD1 | CASSYQGARTEAFF | TGTGCCAGCAGTTATCAGGGGGCGCGCACTGAAGCTTTCTTT
TRBJ1-5 | TRBV28 | NA | TRBD1 | CASSLLTGANQPQHF | TGTGCCAGCAGTCTGCTAACAGGGGCCAATCAGCCCCAGCATTTT
TRBJ1-1 | TRBV18 | NA | TRBD1 | CASSLYTGGWDTEAFF | TGTGCCAGCTCACTATATACAGGGGGCTGGGACACTGAAGCTTTCTTT
TRBJ1-2 | TRBV6-5 | NA | TRBD1 | CATDRGQGSGYTF | TGTGCCACCGACCGAGGACAGGGATCTGGCTACACCTTC
TRBJ1-1 | TRBV5-1 | NA | NA | CASSLAWVTADTYTEAFF | TGCGCCAGCAGCTTGGCGTGGGTGACAGCAGATACTTACACTGAAGCTTTCTTT
TRBJ1-5 | TRBV6-5 | NA | NA | CASSPARGWVQPQHF | TGTGCCAGCAGTCCCGCGCGGGGGTGGGTTCAGCCCCAGCATTTT
TRBJ1-5 | TRBV19 | NA | NA | CASSSTHGQPQHF | TGTGCCAGTAGTTCGACACACGGCCAGCCCCAGCATTTT
TRBJ1-6 | TRBV19 | NA | NA | CASRGVEENSPLHF | TGTGCCAGTAGGGGAGTGGAGGAGAATTCACCCCTCCACTTT
TRBJ1-1 | TRBV19 | NA | NA | CASSQGGLDTEAFF | TGTGCCAGTAGTCAGGGAGGTCTGGACACTGAAGCTTTCTTT
TRBJ1-1 | TRBV7-9 | NA | NA | CASSLGQGRRNTEAFF | TGTGCCAGCAGCTTAGGGCAGGGAAGGCGAAACACTGAAGCTTTCTTT
TRBJ2-3 | TRBV3-1/TRBV3-2 | NA | TRBD2 | CASSPTSGATDTQYF | TGTGCCAGCAGCCCGACTAGCGGGGCCACAGATACGCAGTATTTT
TRBJ1-1 | TRBV19 | once | NA | CASNPKKGETEAFF | TGTGCCAGTAACCCCAAGAAGGGGGAGACTGAAGCTTTCTTT
TRBJ2-7 | TRBV7-9 | NA | TRBD1 | CASSRRGTGGPAYEQYF | TGTGCCAGCAGCCGGAGGGGGACAGGGGGCCCAGCCTACGAGCAGTACTTC
TRBJ2-3 | TRBV5-1 | NA | TRBD2 | CASSQAGGTDTQYF | TGCGCCAGCAGCCAAGCGGGGGGCACAGATACGCAGTATTTT
TRBJ2-1 | TRBV7-7 | NA | NA | CASSSGLNNEQFF | TGTGCCAGCAGCTCGGGACTTAACAATGAGCAGTTCTTC
TRBJ2-7 | TRBV7-9 | NA | TRBD1 | CASRLKGDSSYEQYF | TGTGCCAGCAGGCTCAAGGGGGACAGCTCCTACGAGCAGTACTTC
TRBJ1-2 | TRBV7-8 | NA | TRBD1 | CASTAQGGPSYGYTF | TGTGCCAGCACCGCACAGGGGGGTCCATCCTATGGCTACACCTTC
TRBJ1-6 | TRBV5-3 | NA | TRBD1 | CARSVKQGQCSPLHF | TGTGCCAGAAGCGTAAAACAGGGGCAATGTTCACCCCTCCACTTT
TRBJ1-2 | TRBV6-5 | once | TRBD1 | CASSSRDREGYGYTF | TGTGCCAGCAGTTCCCGGGACAGGGAGGGGTATGGCTACACCTTC
TRBJ1-5 | TRBV28 | NA | TRBD1 | CASSSGQGEHQPQHF | TGTGCCAGCAGCTCGGGACAGGGCGAACATCAGCCCCAGCATTTT
TRBJ2-3 | TRBV27 | once | NA | CASQPLGADTQYF | TGTGCCAGCCAGCCATTGGGGGCGGATACGCAGTATTTT
TRBJ1-2 | TRBV4-2 | NA | NA | CASSPKTHPNYGYTF | TGTGCCAGCAGCCCAAAGACGCACCCTAACTATGGCTACACCTTC
TRBJ2-7 | TRBV28 | NA | NA | CASSRRRDEQYF | TGTGCCAGCAGCCGCCGAAGGGACGAGCAGTACTTC
TRBJ2-5 | TRBV5-8 | once | NA | CASSLGPPPQETQYF | TGTGCCAGCAGCTTGGGTCCTCCGCCCCAAGAGACCCAGTACTTC
TRBJ1-2 | TRBV6-5 | NA | NA | CASTSRGGDYGYTF | TGTGCCAGCACCTCTAGGGGTGGGGACTATGGCTACACCTTC
TRBJ1-4 | TRBV7-9 | NA | TRBD1 | CASSLGGTDSEKLFF | TGTGCCAGCAGCTTAGGAGGGACAGACTCTGAAAAACTGTTTTTT
TRBJ2-7 | TRBV6-5 | NA | NA | CASTRPQGGGEQYF | TGTGCCAGCACCAGACCACAGGGAGGAGGCGAGCAGTACTTC
TRBJ1-5 | TRBV19 | NA | NA | CASRPTQGYQPQHF | TGTGCCAGTAGGCCGACACAGGGTTATCAGCCCCAGCATTTT
TRBJ2-7 | TRBV18 | once | TRBD1 | CASSQPDRGPLQYF | TGTGCCAGCTCTCAACCGGACAGGGGGCCACTGCAGTACTTC
TRBJ2-5 | TRBV20-1 | NA | NA | CSVQQETQYF | TGCAGTGTACAGCAAGAGACCCAGTACTTC
TRBJ1-2 | TRBV5-6 | NA | NA | CASSLIRERVYGYTF | TGTGCCAGCAGCTTAATCCGGGAGAGGGTCTATGGCTACACCTTC
TRBJ1-3 | TRBV6-5 | NA | NA | CASSDWRGGNTIYF | TGTGCCAGCAGCGACTGGAGGGGTGGAAACACCATATATTTT
TRBJ1-1 | TRBV20-1 | NA | NA | CSAAPREEAFF | TGCAGTGCTGCCCCCCGGGAAGAAGCTTTCTTT
TRBJ1-1 | TRBV5-4 | NA | NA | CASSGRSAGAFF | TGTGCCAGCAGCGGCCGATCCGCGGGAGCTTTCTTT
TRBJ1-2 | TRBV5-5 | few | NA | CASSPLVGTARNGYTF | TGTGCCAGCAGCCCCTTAGTAGGGACCGCTAGGAATGGCTACACCTTC
TRBJ1-2 | TRBV19 | once | NA | CASMGLGPTGYTF | TGTGCCAGTATGGGCCTAGGGCCTACAGGCTACACCTTC
TRBJ2-1 | TRBV5-1 | NA | TRBD2 | CASSPGLAGHNEQFF | TGCGCCAGCAGCCCTGGACTAGCGGGGCACAATGAGCAGTTCTTC
TRBJ1-2 | TRBV29-1 | few | TRBD1 | CSVGDRGHGYTF | TGCAGCGTTGGGGACAGGGGGCATGGCTACACCTTC
TRBJ2-3 | TRBV21-1 | once | NA | CASSKARRDTQYF | TGTGCCAGCAGCAAAGCGCGCCGGGATACGCAGTATTTT
TRBJ1-2 | TRBV28 | NA | NA | CASSPRVYGYTF | TGTGCCAGCAGTCCAAGGGTCTATGGCTACACCTTC
TRBJ2-4 | TRBV4-3 | NA | NA | CASSPRGGSWGNIQYF | TGCGCCAGCAGCCCTCGAGGGGGTAGTTGGGGGAACATTCAGTACTTC
TRBJ2-2 | TRBV19 | NA | NA | CASSITRTNTGELFF | TGTGCCAGTAGCATTACAAGGACGAACACCGGGGAGCTGTTTTTT
TRBJ2-7 | TRBV5-1 | once | NA | CASSLDVRKSNGQYF | TGCGCCAGCAGCCTGGATGTGAGGAAATCTAATGGGCAGTACTTC
TRBJ1-2 | TRBV30 | NA | TRBD1 | CAWSVPDRGLGGYTF | TGTGCCTGGAGTGTACCAGACAGGGGGCTCGGTGGCTACACCTTC
TRBJ1-6 | TRBV4-3 | NA | TRBD1 | CASSHTRQGDNSPLHF | TGCGCCAGCAGCCATACACGACAGGGGGACAATTCACCCCTCCACTTT
TRBJ1-4 | TRBV19 | few | NA | CASRAGPNEKLFF | TGTGCCAGTAGGGCGGGGCCTAATGAAAAACTGTTTTTT